The next 21 T cell receptor beta chains were all read from a single sample in a study of blood T cells in healthy people across ages. The authors ran a second PCR of roughly 6 to 12 cycles using a sample-barcoded 5' primer and a J-beta primer mix. TCRdb passed the 5' RACE reads through MiXCR, listing each CDR3 protein once. In the table there are some 1,500,000 distinct CDR3 sequences, around 40% of which are singletons. The sequenced sample was blood. Every receptor here comes from a woman under 30 in good health.

The chain carries TRBV7-9 and TRBJ2-5; the match to TRBD1 covers 9 bases. The tail of the sequence fits TRBJ2-7 better, so the J call may be wrong. The germline V gene has CDR1 SEHNR and CDR2 FQNEAQ (reference sequence). This CDR3 is 17 amino acids long. The CDR3 DNA follows: TGTGCCAGCAGCATAACGACGGGACAGGGCACGATCTACGAGCAGTACTTC. This gives the protein CASSITTGQGTIYEQYF.

The rearrangement links TRBV28 to TRBJ2-7; 8 nucleotides match TRBD1. This CDR3 has 14 residues. The germline V gene has CDR1 MDHEN and CDR2 SYDVKM. V lost 5 bases to trimming and J lost 5 bases; unmatched junction nucleotides: 8. Here the CDR3 reads CASSQPRGLHEQYF. The CDR3 bases are TGTGCCAGCAGTCAACCCAGGGGGCTCCACGAGCAGTACTTC. The full variable domain, rest sourced from reference TRBV28 and TRBJ2-7, is DVKVTQSSRYLVKRTGEKVFLECVQDMDHENMFWYRQDPGLGLRLIYFSYDVKMKEKGDIPEGYSVSREKKERFSLILESASTNQTSMYLCASSQPRGLHEQYFGPGTRLTVT.

Remarks on this clonotype: The DNA is left out, because the CDR3 cannot be placed on it with certainty; the CDR3 is given as TCRdb lists it. This chain uses TRBV7-5 with TRBJ2-3; the table assigns TRBD1, which was not confirmed against the DNA. TRBV7-5 is tagged as a pseudogene. Ends included, the CDR3 has 18 residues. CDR3 residues: CISVPEKPKGQLTDTQYF.

The chain recombines TRBV7-8 with TRBJ2-7; 9 nucleotides line up with TRBD1. Germline loops: CDR1 SGHVS, CDR2 FQNEAQ. This CDR3 spans 16 amino acids. With 5 bases clipped from V and 2 bases from J, the junction kept 10 bases outside the gene matches. In nucleotides, the CDR3 is TGTGCCAGCAGCCGCTACAGGGGGCCTGCTACCTACGAGCAGTACTTC. Translated: CASSRYRGPATYEQYF.

This clonotype has more than one count but fewer than ten. The chain uses TRBV20-1 and TRBJ1-1; D unresolved. Germline loops: CDR1 DFQATT, CDR2 SNEGSKA (reference sequence). The CDR3 is made up of 15 amino acids. The V end was cut by 1 base, the J end by 0 bases, with 12 bases between. The CDR3 DNA sequence: TGCAGTGCTAGAGCTTACGGGGATGTGAACACTGAAGCTTTCTTT. Translating it yields CSARAYGDVNTEAFF.

The J gene is TRBJ2-7, the V gene TRBV6-2 or TRBV6-3; no definite D call. Germline V CDR1 and CDR2: MNHEY, SVGEGT. CDR3 size: 14 residues. V lost 0 bases, J lost 3 bases, and 9 bases lay in between. CDR3 bases: TGTGCCAGCAGTTACTCAGGCGGAGTCTACGAGCAGTACTTC. Encoded protein: CASSYSGGVYEQYF.

In this sample, this clonotype turned up a few times. V is TRBV29-1 and J is TRBJ2-3; maybe TRBD2 (5 bases). V was trimmed by 6 bases and J by 6 bases, leaving 19 bases between them. There are 14 residues in the CDR3. CDR1 is SQVTM and CDR2 is ANQGSEA in the germline V gene. CDR3 region: CSVALRTRSDTQYF. In DNA, the CDR3 is TGCAGCGTCGCCTTAAGGACTCGGTCGGATACGCAGTATTTT.

V usage is TRBV4-2 and J usage is TRBJ1-5; D remains unclear. CDR1 and CDR2 from the germline V gene are LGHNA and YNFKEQ. Trimming pared 0 bases from V and 3 bases from J, leaving 6 bases between. The CDR3 is 14 amino acids. This chain's CDR3 is CASSQETNNQPQHF. For the CDR3, the DNA is TGTGCCAGCAGCCAAGAAACCAACAATCAGCCCCAGCATTTT.

The chain employs TRBV4-2 and TRBJ2-1; D tentatively reads TRBD1 or TRBD2 (5 bases each). In germline, CDR1 is LGHNA, CDR2 YNFKEQ. This CDR3 has 15 residues. V lost 0 bases to trimming and J lost 2 bases, with 8 bases between them. CDR3 DNA: TGTGCCAGCAGCCAAGAGGGGGACCCCTACAATGAGCAGTTCTTC. Translated, it gives CASSQEGDPYNEQFF.

V gene TRBV4-3 combines with J gene TRBJ2-4; TRBD1 matches 7 bases. The end of the DNA is better explained by TRBJ2-7, so the J call may be wrong. CDR1 LGHNA and CDR2 YSLEER come from the germline V gene. This CDR3 is 19 amino acids long. CDR3: CASSQDWGRGQLSFYEQYF. The CDR3 DNA is TGCGCCAGCAGCCAAGATTGGGGCCGGGGACAGCTAAGTTTCTACGAGCAGTACTTC.

The chain has TRBV6-4 and TRBJ2-1; 10 bases line up with TRBD2. Trimming took 4 bases from V and 8 from J; bases not matched to a gene: 5. This CDR3 region has 14 residues. CDR1 is MRHNA, CDR2 SNTAGT, per germline. The CDR3 spells CASSALAGMDEQFF. For the CDR3, the DNA is TGTGCCAGCAGTGCACTAGCGGGAATGGATGAGCAGTTCTTC.

The gene calls are TRBV18 and TRBJ2-7, with a possible D match to TRBD1 (6 bases). Trimming removed 6 bases from V and 3 bases from J, with 9 bases in between. Germline CDR1 is KGHSH and CDR2 is LQKENI. CDR3 length equals 12 residues. CDR3: CASSDRIYEQYF. The CDR3 coding sequence is TGTGCCAGCTCCGACAGGATCTACGAGCAGTACTTC.

This clonotype was recorded many times. The V gene is TRBV4-1, the J gene TRBJ2-7; D gene uncertain. Germline V gene sequence: CDR1 MGHRA, CDR2 YSYEKL. CDR3 length equals 14 residues. The germline V and J ends were trimmed by 0 bases and 2 bases, with 8 bases remaining between them. CDR3 sequence reads: CASSQDWKTYEQYF. The CDR3 nucleotides read TGCGCCAGCAGCCAAGACTGGAAAACCTACGAGCAGTACTTC.

This chain uses TRBV2 with TRBJ1-5; the match to TRBD1 covers 7 bases. J gave up 1 base and V 6 bases, and 3 bases lay outside the gene matches. The CDR3 is 14 residues long. Germline V gene data show CDR1 as SNHLY and CDR2 as FYNNEI. The CDR3 reads CASRMGQSNQPQHF. The CDR3 DNA reads TGTGCCAGCAGGATGGGACAGAGCAATCAGCCCCAGCATTTT.

V gene TRBV4-1 combines with J gene TRBJ1-1, with D tentatively TRBD1 (5 bases). The CDR3 covers 16 residues. Trimming shortened V by 4 bases and J by 1 base, and 16 bases separated the two germline ends. The germline V gene has CDR1 MGHRA and CDR2 YSYEKL. The CDR3 protein is CASSPGTFGTNTEAFF. The CDR3 DNA is TGCGCCAGCAGCCCCGGGACGTTTGGGACGAACACTGAAGCTTTCTTT.

This clonotype was seen a few times. The V and J genes are TRBV4-1 and TRBJ1-6; 11 bases map to TRBD1. The germline gives CDR1 MGHRA, CDR2 YSYEKL. J gave up 9 bases and V 9 bases, and 1 base lay outside the gene matches. CDR3 size: 12 residues. The DNA for the CDR3 is TGCGCCAGTGGGACAGGGGGTTCACCCCTCCACTTT. Translated: CASGTGGSPLHF.

This rearrangement joins TRBV29-1 to TRBJ2-1; D is ambiguous. V was clipped by 6 bases and J by 6 bases, with 15 bases between them. Germline-derived CDR1 and CDR2 are SQVTM and ANQGSEA. The CDR3 runs 13 residues. CDR3 coding DNA: TGCAGCGTGACGGACCCCTATGGCAATGAGCAGTTCTTC. Protein: CSVTDPYGNEQFF.

This clonotype was seen a handful of times. The rearrangement links TRBV6-2 or TRBV6-3 to TRBJ2-1; 8 bases are a match to TRBD2. Germline CDR1 MNHEY, CDR2 SVGEGT. The CDR3 sequence is 14 residues long. Losses at the gene ends were 6 bases for V and 2 bases for J; bases not matched to a gene: 3. CDR3: CASSQTSAYNEQFF. CDR3 bases: TGTGCCAGCAGCCAGACTAGCGCCTACAATGAGCAGTTCTTC.

The chain employs TRBV27 and TRBJ1-6, with TRBD1 matching over 7 bases. The V gene end was trimmed by 1 base and the J gene end by 7 bases; junction bases not matched to a gene: 7. This CDR3 region has 16 residues. The germline V gene has CDR1 MNHEY and CDR2 SMNVEV (reference sequence). The CDR3 DNA follows: TGTGCCAGCAGTTTATTAAGGGGGCAGCCCAATTCACCCCTCCACTTT. As protein: CASSLLRGQPNSPLHF.

CDR3 coding DNA: TGTGCCAGCAGGATTGGACAGGGTGGCTATCAGCCCCAGCATTTT. Its translation: CASRIGQGGYQPQHF. The J gene is TRBJ1-5, the V gene TRBV6-2 or TRBV6-3; the match to TRBD1 covers 8 bases. CDR1 is MNHEY, CDR2 SVGEGT, per germline. The CDR3 runs to 15 residues. V was clipped by 6 bases and J by 5 bases; unmatched bases: 9.

This clonotype appeared a few times. The gene calls are TRBV6-2 or TRBV6-3 and TRBJ2-3; no definite D call. CDR1 is MNHEY and CDR2 is SVGEGT in the germline V gene. With 2 bases removed from V and 1 base from J, the gap between germline ends came to 10 bases. This CDR3 is built from 15 residues. DNA of the CDR3: TGTGCCAGCAGTTACACCGGCAGGCGCACAGATACGCAGTATTTT. It codes for CASSYTGRRTDTQYF.